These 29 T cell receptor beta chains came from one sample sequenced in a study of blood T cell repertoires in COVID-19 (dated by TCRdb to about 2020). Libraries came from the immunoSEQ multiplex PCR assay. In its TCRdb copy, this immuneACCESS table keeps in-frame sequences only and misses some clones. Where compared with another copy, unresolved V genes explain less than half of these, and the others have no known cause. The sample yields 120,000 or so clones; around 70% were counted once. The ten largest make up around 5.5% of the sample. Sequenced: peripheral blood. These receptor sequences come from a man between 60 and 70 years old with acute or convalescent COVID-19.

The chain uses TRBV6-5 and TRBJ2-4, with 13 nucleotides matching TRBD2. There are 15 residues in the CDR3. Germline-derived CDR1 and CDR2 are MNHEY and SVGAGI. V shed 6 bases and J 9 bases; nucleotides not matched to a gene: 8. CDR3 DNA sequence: TGTGCCAGCAGACTCACTAGCGGGGGGGACCCCATTCAGTACTTC. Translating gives CASRLTSGGDPIQYF.

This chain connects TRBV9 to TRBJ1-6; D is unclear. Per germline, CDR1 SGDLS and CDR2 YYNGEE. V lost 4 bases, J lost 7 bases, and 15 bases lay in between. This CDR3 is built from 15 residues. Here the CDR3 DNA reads TGTGCCAGCAGCCCACGCGGTTTGACGAATTCACCCCTCCACTTT. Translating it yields CASSPRGLTNSPLHF.

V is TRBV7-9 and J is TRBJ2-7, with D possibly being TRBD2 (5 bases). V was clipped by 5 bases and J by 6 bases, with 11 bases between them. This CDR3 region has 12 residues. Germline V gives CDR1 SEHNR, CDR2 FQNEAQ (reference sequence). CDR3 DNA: TGTGCCAGCAGCAAAGTGGGGAGCGAGCAGTACTTC. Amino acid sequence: CASSKVGSEQYF.

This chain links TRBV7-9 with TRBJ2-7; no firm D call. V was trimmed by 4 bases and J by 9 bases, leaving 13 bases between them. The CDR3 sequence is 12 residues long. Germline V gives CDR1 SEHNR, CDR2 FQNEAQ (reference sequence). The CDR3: CASSSGRLPQYF. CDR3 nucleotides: TGTGCCAGCAGCTCCGGTCGATTACCGCAGTACTTC.

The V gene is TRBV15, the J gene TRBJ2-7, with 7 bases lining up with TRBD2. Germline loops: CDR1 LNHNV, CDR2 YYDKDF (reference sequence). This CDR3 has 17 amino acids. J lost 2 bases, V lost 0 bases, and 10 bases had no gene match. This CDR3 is CATSRDNRGGRPYEQYF. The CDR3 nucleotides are TGTGCCACCAGCAGAGATAATAGGGGCGGGAGACCCTACGAGCAGTACTTC.

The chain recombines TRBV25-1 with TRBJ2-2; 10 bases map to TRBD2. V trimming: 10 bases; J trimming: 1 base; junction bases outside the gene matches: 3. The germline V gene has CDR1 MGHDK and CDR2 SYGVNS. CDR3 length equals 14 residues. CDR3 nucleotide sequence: TGTGCCACCAGGACTAGCGGGAACACCGGGGAGCTGTTTTTT. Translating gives CATRTSGNTGELFF.

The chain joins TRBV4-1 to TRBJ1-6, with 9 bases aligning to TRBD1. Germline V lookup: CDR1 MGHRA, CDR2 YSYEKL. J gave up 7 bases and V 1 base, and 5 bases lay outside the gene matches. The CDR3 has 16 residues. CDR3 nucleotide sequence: TGCGCCAGCAGCCAAGTCCCGGGACAGGGAAATTCACCCCTCCACTTT. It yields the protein CASSQVPGQGNSPLHF.

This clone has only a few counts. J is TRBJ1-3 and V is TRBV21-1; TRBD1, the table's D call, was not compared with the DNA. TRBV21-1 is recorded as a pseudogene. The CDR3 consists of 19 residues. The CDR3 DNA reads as TGTGCCAGCAGCAAACAGGGGGCGATCTTAGAGAGCTCTGGAAACACCATATATTTT. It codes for CASSKQGAILESSGNTIYF.

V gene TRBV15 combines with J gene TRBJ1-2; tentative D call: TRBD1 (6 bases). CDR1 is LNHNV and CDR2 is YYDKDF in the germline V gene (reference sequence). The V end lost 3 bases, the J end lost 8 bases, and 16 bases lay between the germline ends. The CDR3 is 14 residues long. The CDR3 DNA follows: TGTGCCACCAGCAGCAGGGGTACCTACGGGGGCTACACCTTC. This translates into CATSSRGTYGGYTF.

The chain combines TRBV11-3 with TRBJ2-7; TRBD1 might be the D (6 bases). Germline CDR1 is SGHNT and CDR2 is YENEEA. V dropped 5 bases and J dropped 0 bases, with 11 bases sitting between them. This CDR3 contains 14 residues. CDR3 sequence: CASSPWTVSYEQYF. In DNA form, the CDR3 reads TGTGCCAGCAGCCCGTGGACAGTCTCCTACGAGCAGTACTTC. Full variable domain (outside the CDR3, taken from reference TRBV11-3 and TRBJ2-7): EAGVVQSPRYKIIEKKQPVAFWCNPISGHNTLYWYLQNLGQGPELLIRYENEEAVDDSQLPKDRFSAERLKGVDSTLKIQPAELGDSAVYLCASSPWTVSYEQYFGPGTRLTVT.

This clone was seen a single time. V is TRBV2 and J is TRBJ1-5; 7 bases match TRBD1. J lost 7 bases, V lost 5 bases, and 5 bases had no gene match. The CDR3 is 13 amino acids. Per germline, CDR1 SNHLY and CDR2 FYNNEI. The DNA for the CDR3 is TGTGCCAGCAGTACTGACAGGGAACAGCCCCAGCATTTT. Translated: CASSTDREQPQHF.

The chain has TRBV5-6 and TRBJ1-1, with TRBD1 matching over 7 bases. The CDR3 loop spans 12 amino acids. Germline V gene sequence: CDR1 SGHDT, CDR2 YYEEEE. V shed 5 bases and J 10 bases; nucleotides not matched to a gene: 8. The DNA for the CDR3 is TGTGCCAGCAGTTTTCAACCAGGGGGAGCTTTCTTT. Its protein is CASSFQPGGAFF.

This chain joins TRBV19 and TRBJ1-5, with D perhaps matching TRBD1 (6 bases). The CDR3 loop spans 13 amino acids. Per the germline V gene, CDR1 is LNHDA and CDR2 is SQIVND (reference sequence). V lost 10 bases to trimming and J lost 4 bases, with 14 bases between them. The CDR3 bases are TGTGCCACCTCGACAGGACCAAATCAGCCCCAGCATTTT. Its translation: CATSTGPNQPQHF.

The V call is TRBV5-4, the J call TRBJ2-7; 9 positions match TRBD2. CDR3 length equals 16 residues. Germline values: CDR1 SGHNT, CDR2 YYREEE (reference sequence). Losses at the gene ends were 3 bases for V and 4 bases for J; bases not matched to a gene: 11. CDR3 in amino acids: CASSYRSGGLSYEQYF. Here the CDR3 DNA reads TGTGCCAGCAGCTACCGTAGCGGGGGTCTTTCGTACGAGCAGTACTTC.

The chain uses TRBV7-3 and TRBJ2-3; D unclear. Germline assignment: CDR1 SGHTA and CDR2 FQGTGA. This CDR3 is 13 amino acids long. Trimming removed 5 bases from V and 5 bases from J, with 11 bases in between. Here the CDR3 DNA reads TGTGCCAGCAGCCCCCAGAGGAGAGATACGCAGTATTTT. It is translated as CASSPQRRDTQYF.

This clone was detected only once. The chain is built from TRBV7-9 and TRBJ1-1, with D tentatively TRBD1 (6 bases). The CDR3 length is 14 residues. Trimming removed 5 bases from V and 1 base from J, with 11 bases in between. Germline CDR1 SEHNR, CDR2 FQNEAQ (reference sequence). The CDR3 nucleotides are TGTGCCAGCAGCCAATCGACAGGGAACACTGAAGCTTTCTTT. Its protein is CASSQSTGNTEAFF.

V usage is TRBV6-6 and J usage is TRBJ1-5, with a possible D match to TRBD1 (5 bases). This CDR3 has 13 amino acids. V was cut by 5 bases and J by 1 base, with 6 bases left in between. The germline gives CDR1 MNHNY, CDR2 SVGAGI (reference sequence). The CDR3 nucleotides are TGTGCCAGCAGTAGGGGAAGCAATCAGCCCCAGCATTTT. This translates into CASSRGSNQPQHF.

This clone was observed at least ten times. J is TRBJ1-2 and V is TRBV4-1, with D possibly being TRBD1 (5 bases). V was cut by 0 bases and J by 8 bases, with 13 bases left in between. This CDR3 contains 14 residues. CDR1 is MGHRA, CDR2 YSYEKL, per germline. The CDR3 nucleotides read TGCGCCAGCAGCCAAGATCCGGGGGGTACGGGCTACACCTTC. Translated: CASSQDPGGTGYTF.

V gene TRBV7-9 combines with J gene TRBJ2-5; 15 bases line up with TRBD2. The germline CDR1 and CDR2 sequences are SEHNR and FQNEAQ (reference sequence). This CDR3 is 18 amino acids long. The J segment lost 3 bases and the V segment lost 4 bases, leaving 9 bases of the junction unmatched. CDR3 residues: CASSSPGLAGGSKETQYF. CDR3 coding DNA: TGTGCCAGCAGCTCGCCGGGACTAGCGGGAGGCTCAAAAGAGACCCAGTACTTC.

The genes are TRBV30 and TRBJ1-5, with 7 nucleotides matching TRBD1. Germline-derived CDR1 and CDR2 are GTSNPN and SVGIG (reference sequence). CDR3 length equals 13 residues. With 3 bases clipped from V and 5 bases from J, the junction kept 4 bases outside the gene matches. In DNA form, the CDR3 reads TGTGCCTGGAGCAGGGGGAACGATCAGCCCCAGCATTTT. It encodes CAWSRGNDQPQHF.

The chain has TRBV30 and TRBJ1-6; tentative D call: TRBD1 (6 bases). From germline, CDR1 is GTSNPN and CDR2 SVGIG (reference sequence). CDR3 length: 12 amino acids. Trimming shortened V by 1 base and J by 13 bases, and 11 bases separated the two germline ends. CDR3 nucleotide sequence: TGTGCCTGGAGTGAGGGGGTTCCCCCCCTCCACTTT. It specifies CAWSEGVPPLHF.

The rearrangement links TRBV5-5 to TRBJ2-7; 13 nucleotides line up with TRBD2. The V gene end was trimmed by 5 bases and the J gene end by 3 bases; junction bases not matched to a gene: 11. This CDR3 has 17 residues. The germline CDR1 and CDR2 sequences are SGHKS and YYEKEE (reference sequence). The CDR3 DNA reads TGTGCCAGCAGTCAGACTAGCGGGGGGCCAAAGGACTACGAGCAGTACTTC. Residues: CASSQTSGGPKDYEQYF.

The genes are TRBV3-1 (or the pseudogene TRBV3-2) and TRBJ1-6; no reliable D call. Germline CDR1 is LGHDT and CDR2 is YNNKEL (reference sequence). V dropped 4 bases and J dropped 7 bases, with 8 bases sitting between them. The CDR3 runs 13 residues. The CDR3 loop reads CASSPSTNSPLHF. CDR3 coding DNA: TGTGCCAGCAGCCCCAGTACCAATTCACCCCTCCACTTT.

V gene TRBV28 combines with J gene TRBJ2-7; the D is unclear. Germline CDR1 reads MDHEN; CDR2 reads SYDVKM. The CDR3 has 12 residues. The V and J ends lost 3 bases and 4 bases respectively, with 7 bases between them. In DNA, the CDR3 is TGTGCCAGCAGTTTGAGCCCATACGAGCAGTACTTC. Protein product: CASSLSPYEQYF.

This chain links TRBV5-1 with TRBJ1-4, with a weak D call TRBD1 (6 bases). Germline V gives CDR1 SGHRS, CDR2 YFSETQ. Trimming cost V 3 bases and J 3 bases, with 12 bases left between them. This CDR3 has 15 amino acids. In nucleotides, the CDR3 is TGCGCCAGCAGCTATATGACAGGATCTAATGAAAAACTGTTTTTT. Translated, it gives CASSYMTGSNEKLFF.

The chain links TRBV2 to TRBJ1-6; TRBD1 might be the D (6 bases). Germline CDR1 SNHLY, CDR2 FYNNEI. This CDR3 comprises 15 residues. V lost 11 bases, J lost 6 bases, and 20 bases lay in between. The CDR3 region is CAGKSRGAFNSPLHF. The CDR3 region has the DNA TGTGCCGGCAAGTCCAGGGGAGCCTTTAATTCACCCCTCCACTTT.

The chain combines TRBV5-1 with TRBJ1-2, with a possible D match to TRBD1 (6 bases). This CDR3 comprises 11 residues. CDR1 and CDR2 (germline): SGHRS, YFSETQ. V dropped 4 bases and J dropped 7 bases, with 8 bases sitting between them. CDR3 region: CASSLDSGYTF. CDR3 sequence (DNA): TGCGCCAGCAGCCTGGACAGTGGCTACACCTTC.

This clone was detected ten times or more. DNA for the CDR3: TGTGCCATCACGCGGGAGCCAACAGATACGCAGTATTTT. It yields the protein CAITREPTDTQYF. The chain uses TRBV10-3 and TRBJ2-3; 7 bases are shared with TRBD2. The germline V gene has CDR1 ENHRY and CDR2 SYGVKD. After removal of 7 bases from V and 3 bases from J, the junction contained 4 bases not matched to a gene. The CDR3 covers 13 residues.

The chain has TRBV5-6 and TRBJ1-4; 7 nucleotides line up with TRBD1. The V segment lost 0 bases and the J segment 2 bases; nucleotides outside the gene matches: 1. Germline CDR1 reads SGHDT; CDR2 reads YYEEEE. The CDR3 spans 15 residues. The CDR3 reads CASSLAGGTNEKLFF. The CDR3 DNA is TGTGCCAGCAGCTTGGCAGGGGGGACTAATGAAAAACTGTTTTTT.